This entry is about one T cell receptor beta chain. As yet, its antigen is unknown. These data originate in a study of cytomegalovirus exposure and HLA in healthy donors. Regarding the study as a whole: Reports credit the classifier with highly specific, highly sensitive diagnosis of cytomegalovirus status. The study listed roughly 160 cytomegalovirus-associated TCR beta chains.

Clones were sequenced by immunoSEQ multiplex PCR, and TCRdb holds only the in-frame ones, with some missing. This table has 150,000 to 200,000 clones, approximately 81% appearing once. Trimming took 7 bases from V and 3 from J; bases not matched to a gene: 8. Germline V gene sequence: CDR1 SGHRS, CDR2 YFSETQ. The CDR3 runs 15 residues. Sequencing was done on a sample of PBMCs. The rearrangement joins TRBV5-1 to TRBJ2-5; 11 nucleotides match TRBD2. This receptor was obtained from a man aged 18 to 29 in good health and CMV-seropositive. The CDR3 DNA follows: TGCGCCAGCCGAAAACTTAGCGGGGGGGAAGAGACCCAGTACTTC. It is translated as CASRKLSGGEETQYF.